This T cell receptor beta chain was captured by sequencing in a study of blood T cell repertoires in COVID-19. In germline, CDR1 is SQVTM, CDR2 ANQGSEA. V lost 1 base and J 5 bases, leaving 5 bases between the germline ends. The CDR3 sequence is 11 residues long. Here immunoSEQ multiplex PCR was the method, and the copy in TCRdb shows in-frame clones only, minus some. The sample contains approximately 300,000 clones, 87% of which appear only once. The rearrangement joins TRBV29-1 to TRBJ2-5; unclear D gene. The origin of this receptor is a woman in her twenties or thirties who had recovered from COVID-19. Material for sequencing was PBMCs or T cells enriched from blood (not recorded which). The CDR3 loop reads CSVEVLETQYF. DNA of the CDR3: TGCAGCGTTGAAGTTCTCGAGACCCAGTACTTC.